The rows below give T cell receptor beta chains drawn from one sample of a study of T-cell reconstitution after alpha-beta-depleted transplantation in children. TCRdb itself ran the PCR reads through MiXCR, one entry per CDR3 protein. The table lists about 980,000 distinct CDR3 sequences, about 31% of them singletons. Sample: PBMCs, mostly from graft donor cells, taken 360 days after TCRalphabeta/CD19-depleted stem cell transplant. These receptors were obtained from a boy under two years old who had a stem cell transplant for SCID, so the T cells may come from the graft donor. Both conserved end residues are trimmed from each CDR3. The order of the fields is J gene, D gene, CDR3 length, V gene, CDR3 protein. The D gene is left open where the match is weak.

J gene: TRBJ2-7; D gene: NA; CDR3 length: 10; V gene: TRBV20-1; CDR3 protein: SARVLTGKQY
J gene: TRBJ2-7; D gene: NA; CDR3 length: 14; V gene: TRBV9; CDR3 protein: ASRTWGHTHSYEQY
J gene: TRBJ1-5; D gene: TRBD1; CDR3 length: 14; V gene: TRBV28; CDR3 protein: ASSGQGARRNQPQH
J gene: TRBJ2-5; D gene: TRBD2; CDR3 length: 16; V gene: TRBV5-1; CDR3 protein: ASSRGLAGGPGQETQY
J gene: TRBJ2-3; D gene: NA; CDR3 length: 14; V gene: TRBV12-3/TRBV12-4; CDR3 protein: ASTLERGTFTDTQY
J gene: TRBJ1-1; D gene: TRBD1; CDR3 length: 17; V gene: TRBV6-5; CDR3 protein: ASSYWSRIITGANTEAF
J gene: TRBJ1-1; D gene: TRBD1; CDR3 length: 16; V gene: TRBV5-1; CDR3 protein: ASSLPRKTGPMNTEAF
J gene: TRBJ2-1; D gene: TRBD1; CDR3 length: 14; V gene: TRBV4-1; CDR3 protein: ASSKFRDRDSDEQF
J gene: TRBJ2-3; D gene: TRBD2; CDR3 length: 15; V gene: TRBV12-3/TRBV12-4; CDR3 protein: ASSLRSGGAFADTQY
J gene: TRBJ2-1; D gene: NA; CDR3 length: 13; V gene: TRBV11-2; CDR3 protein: ASSPWTGIDNEQF
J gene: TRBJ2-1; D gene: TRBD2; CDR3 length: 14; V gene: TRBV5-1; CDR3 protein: ASSLEAGGPYNEQF
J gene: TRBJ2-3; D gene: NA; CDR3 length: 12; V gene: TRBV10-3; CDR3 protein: AITLSGITDTQY
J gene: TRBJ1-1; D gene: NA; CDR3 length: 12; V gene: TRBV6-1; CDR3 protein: ASSGVRASPEAF
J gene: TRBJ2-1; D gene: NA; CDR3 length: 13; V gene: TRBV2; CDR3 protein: ASSQQGGIGDEQF
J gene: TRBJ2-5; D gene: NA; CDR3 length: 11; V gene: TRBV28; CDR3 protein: ASSWGPEEPQY
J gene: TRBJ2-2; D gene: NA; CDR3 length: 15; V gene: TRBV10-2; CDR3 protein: ASSGVRGGARTGELF